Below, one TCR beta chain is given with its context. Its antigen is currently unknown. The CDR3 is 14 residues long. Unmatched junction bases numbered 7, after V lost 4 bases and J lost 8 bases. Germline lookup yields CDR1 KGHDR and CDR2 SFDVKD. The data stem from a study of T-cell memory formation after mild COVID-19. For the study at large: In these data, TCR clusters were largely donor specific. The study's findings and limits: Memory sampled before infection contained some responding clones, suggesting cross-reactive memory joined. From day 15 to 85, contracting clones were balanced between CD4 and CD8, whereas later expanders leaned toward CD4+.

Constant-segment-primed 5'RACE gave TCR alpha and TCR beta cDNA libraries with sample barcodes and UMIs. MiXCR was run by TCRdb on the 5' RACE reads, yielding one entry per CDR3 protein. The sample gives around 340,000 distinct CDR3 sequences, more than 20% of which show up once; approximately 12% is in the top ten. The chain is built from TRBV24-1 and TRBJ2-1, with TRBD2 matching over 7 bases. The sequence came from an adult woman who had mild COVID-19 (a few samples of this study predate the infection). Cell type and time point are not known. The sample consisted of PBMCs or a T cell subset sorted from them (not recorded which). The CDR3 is CATSDPGTTDEQFF. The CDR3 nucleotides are TGTGCCACCAGTGACCCCGGGACTACAGATGAGCAGTTCTTC.